The clone carrying this T cell receptor beta chain was observed once. Its antigen is undetermined. Using immunoSEQ multiplex PCR, the repertoire was profiled, and TCRdb retains in-frame clones only, with some absent. The table records about 100,000 clones, roughly nine tenths of them present only once. These data are taken from a study of graft-versus-host responses after intestinal transplantation. Whole-study context: Every recipient underwent anti-thymocyte globulin induction, then tacrolimus and steroids for three to four years.

Notes on the study in general: Analysis identified GvH clones in recipient marrow, with some appearing first in ileum or blood.

CDR1 and CDR2 (germline): SGHNT, YYREEE (reference sequence). CDR3 length: 14 amino acids. J gave up 6 bases and V 2 bases, and 6 bases lay outside the gene matches. The J gene is TRBJ2-3, the V gene TRBV5-4, with 7 positions matching TRBD1. The clonotype comes from a human donor who was the organ donor for an intestinal transplant. The sample consisted of unstimulated CD4+ T cells sorted from spleen or lymph node cells, taken before transplant. The CDR3 protein is CASSLDRARDTQYF. The CDR3, as DNA: TGTGCCAGCAGCTTAGACAGGGCACGGGATACGCAGTATTTT.